The entry that follows covers one T cell receptor (beta chain) sequence. Assay used: immunoSEQ multiplex PCR; TCRdb lists only in-frame clones, some missing. The sample carries roughly 220,000 clones, 70% to 90% recorded once. Germline loops: CDR1 LGHDT, CDR2 YNNKEL (reference sequence). The CDR3 runs 14 residues. V was pared by 3 bases and J by 2 bases, with 10 bases between. These data originate in a study of blood T cell repertoires in COVID-19. The chain carries TRBV3-1 (or the pseudogene TRBV3-2) and TRBJ1-2, with D maybe TRBD1 (6 bases). Sample: peripheral blood. The clonotype originates from a man aged 25 to 40 who had recovered from COVID-19. The CDR3 loop is CASSQETGNYGYTF. In DNA, the CDR3 is TGTGCCAGCAGCCAGGAAACAGGGAACTATGGCTACACCTTC.